The rows below give T cell receptor beta chains drawn from one sample of a study of CD8+CD57+ T cells in acquired aplastic anemia. One entry per CDR3 protein, called by TCRdb with MiXCR from the reads. The sample lists 350,000 to 450,000 distinct CDR3 sequences; 55% to 70% were seen once. Input material: sorted CD4+, CD8+, or CD8+CD57+ T cells (not recorded which) from PBMCs. These receptors all come from a human donor in good health, serving as a control. CDR3s include the opening cysteine and the closing phenylalanine or tryptophan. D genes are given only for firm matches. Clone size is stated in some rows and not others, as once, few, many or a class when expanded.

clone size	V gene	D gene	J gene	CDR3 DNA	CDR3 protein
.	TRBV10-2	.	TRBJ1-3	TGCGCCAGCAGTGAGTCCGCGACTGCTGGAAACACCATATATTTT	CASSESATAGNTIYF
.	TRBV10-3	TRBD2	TRBJ2-1	TGTGCCATCAGTGGGGGACTAGCGGGGGGATATGAGCAGTTCTTC	CAISGGLAGGYEQFF
.	TRBV7-4	TRBD1	TRBJ1-2	TGTGCCAGCAGCTTGGGACAGGAGTATGGCTGCACCTTC	CASSLGQEYGCTF
.	TRBV6-5	TRBD1	TRBJ1-3	TGTACCAGCATCAAAATTGGGGGGACAGTCTCCGGAAACACCATATATTTT	CTSIKIGGTVSGNTIYF
.	TRBV20-1	.	TRBJ1-1	TGCAGTGCTAATCCGCAGCGCTATGCGCAAGCTTTCTTT	CSANPQRYAQAFF
.	TRBV7-6	TRBD2	TRBJ2-1	TGTGCCAGCAGCTTGAGCGGGGCAAGAAATGGGCCGGACTTC	CASSLSGARNGPDF
.	TRBV19	TRBD1	TRBJ2-2	TGTGCCAGCAGCCCGGGACAGGGGGCGGGGACCGGGGAGCCGTTTTTT	CASSPGQGAGTGEPFF
.	TRBV9	.	TRBJ1-2	TGTGCCAGCAGTGAGGGGAAGGGGGATGGCTACACCTTC	CASSEGKGDGYTF
many	TRBV19	.	TRBJ1-5	TGTGCCAGTAGTACTGGGCCTTTAAGCAATCAGCCCCAGCATTTT	CASSTGPLSNQPQHF
once	TRBV19	.	TRBJ2-7	TGTGCCAGTAGTAAACAGGGATCTTTCTACGAGCAGTACTTC	CASSKQGSFYEQYF
.	TRBV6-1	TRBD1	TRBJ2-2	TGTGCCAGCAGCCAGGGACAGAGGCCCGGGGAGCTGTTTTTT	CASSQGQRPGELFF
.	TRBV7-3	.	TRBJ1-6	TGTGCCAGCAGCTTAGTGGGAACTGTGACAGATACGCAGCTCCACTTT	CASSLVGTVTDTQLHF
.	TRBV9	.	TRBJ2-1	TGTGCCAGCAGCCAGAGGCAGAGCTCCAAGGCTGAGCAGTTCTTC	CASSQRQSSKAEQFF
many	TRBV20-1	.	TRBJ2-3	TGCAGTGTCGGCGTTCCAGGAGTCACAGATACGCAGTATTTT	CSVGVPGVTDTQYF
.	TRBV7-3	.	TRBJ2-7	TGTGCCAGCAGCTTCGTACAGTCTGGTGAGCAGTACTTC	CASSFVQSGEQYF
few	TRBV6-5	.	TRBJ2-2	TGTGCCAGCAGTTATACAGTCTCCACCGGGGAGCTGTTTTTT	CASSYTVSTGELFF
.	TRBV6-2/TRBV6-3	.	TRBJ2-7	TGTGCCAGCATTGACGGGGTCGAGCAGTACTTC	CASIDGVEQYF
once	TRBV29-1	.	TRBJ2-2	TGCAGCGTTGGCCCCGGGACAGGGGAGCTGTTTTTT	CSVGPGTGELFF
once	TRBV7-8	.	TRBJ1-2	TGTGCCAGCAGCGTCCTTGCCCAAGGCGGATTGTATGGCTACACCTTC	CASSVLAQGGLYGYTF
.	TRBV7-9	.	TRBJ1-3	TGTGCCAGCAGCCAACCGAGGGGGGGGGAAAACAGCACATATTTT	CASSQPRGGENSTYF
many	TRBV7-2	TRBD1	TRBJ2-5	TGTGCCAGCAGCTCACAGGGGGGTGGGGAAGAGACCCAGTACTTC	CASSSQGGGEETQYF
few	TRBV5-1	.	TRBJ2-5	TGCGCCAGCAGCCACGAAGAGACCCAGTACTTC	CASSHEETQYF
many	TRBV12-3/TRBV12-4	.	TRBJ2-2	TGTGCCAGCAGCGGACGGAACACCGGGGAGCTGTTTTTT	CASSGRNTGELFF
.	TRBV7-3	TRBD1	TRBJ1-2	TGTGCCAGCAGTGGACAGGTCGAGAGCTATGCCTACACCTTC	CASSGQVESYAYTF
.	TRBV25-1	.	TRBJ1-6	TGTGCCAGCAGTGAACTTTTCCCAGGGGTGTCACCCCTCCACTTT	CASSELFPGVSPLHF
.	TRBV13	.	TRBJ1-2	TGTGCCAGCAGCACCGGGACCGAGGGTCTCTATGGCTACACCTTC	CASSTGTEGLYGYTF
many	TRBV30	.	TRBJ1-3	TGTGCCTGGAGTGTCGATCCTGGAAACACCATATATTTT	CAWSVDPGNTIYF
.	TRBV14	.	TRBJ2-3	TGTGCCAGCAGCCTAGAAGTGCGGCTACGAACAGTACATTTT	CASSLEVRLRTVHF
.	TRBV5-1	.	TRBJ1-2	TGCGCCGCATTGGGGCAGGCACCTAACTATGGCTACACCTTC	CAALGQAPNYGYTF
.	TRBV2	.	TRBJ2-3	TGTGGCAGCAGGGCCTCGGCAGATACGCAGTATTTT	CGSRASADTQYF
.	TRBV12-3/TRBV12-4	.	TRBJ2-1	TGTGCCAGCAGTCTGGGAGGTTCCTACAATGAGCAGTCCTTC	CASSLGGSYNEQSF
.	TRBV6-5	TRBD1	TRBJ2-7	TGTGCCAGCAGTTGGGACAGGGGTCGCACCGGGGAGCAGTACTTC	CASSWDRGRTGEQYF
many	TRBV20-1	.	TRBJ2-7	TGCAGTGCTAGGAAGGGCTACGAGCAGTACTTC	CSARKGYEQYF
few	TRBV3-1	.	TRBJ2-1	TGTGCCAGCAGCCAAAGGGCGCTAGTAATTAGTAGGAATGAGCAGTTCTTC	CASSQRALVISRNEQFF
large	TRBV10-3	.	TRBJ1-2	TGTGCCATCAGTGAGCCCGACAGGAACTATGGCTACACCTTC	CAISEPDRNYGYTF
.	TRBV24-1	.	TRBJ2-1	TGCGCCACCGGGCCAGTGTACAATGAGCAGTTCTTC	CATGPVYNEQFF
.	TRBV12-3/TRBV12-4	.	TRBJ1-2	TGTGCCAGCAGTTTGGAGGAGGGTACGAAAGGCTACACCTTC	CASSLEEGTKGYTF
.	TRBV29-1	.	TRBJ2-7	TGCAGCGTTGGAGTTAACAGGGACTACGAGCAGTACTTC	CSVGVNRDYEQYF
.	TRBV7-2	.	TRBJ2-5	TGTGCCAGCAGCCCCCGGGGGACGACGTGCTTC	CASSPRGTTCF
many	TRBV20-1	TRBD1	TRBJ2-7	TGCAGTGCTAGTCCCACGGGACAGGGTACCTACGAGCAGTACTTC	CSASPTGQGTYEQYF
.	TRBV11-2	.	TRBJ1-6	TGTGCCAGCAGCTCCCGGGGGTGCAGTTCACCCCTCCACTTT	CASSSRGCSSPLHF
many	TRBV19	.	TRBJ1-2	TGTGCCAGTAGTATAGTCCGGGCTAACTATGGCTACACCTTC	CASSIVRANYGYTF
few	TRBV18	.	TRBJ1-5	TGTGCCAGCTCACCACCTCATCGGAGCAATCAGCCCCAGCATTTT	CASSPPHRSNQPQHF
.	TRBV20-1	.	TRBJ1-6	TGCAGTGCCGGCAGCTACAATGAGCAGAATTCACCCCTCCACTTT	CSAGSYNEQNSPLHF
.	TRBV20-1	.	TRBJ1-2	TGCAGTGCTAGAGGGATAGCGGACAACGGCTACACCTTC	CSARGIADNGYTF
.	TRBV7-2	.	TRBJ2-2	TGCGCCAGCAGCTTGCAAACTGACGCGGGCTTTGGGGAACTGTTTTTT	CASSLQTDAGFGELFF
.	TRBV7-4	.	TRBJ1-2	TGTGCCAGCAGTCTCGATGTAGGGGTTTACAACTCCTTC	CASSLDVGVYNSF
once	TRBV9	.	TRBJ2-7	TGTGCCAGCAGCTTGCAAGGCTCGGGCCACTACTTGTACTTC	CASSLQGSGHYLYF
.	TRBV7-9	TRBD1	TRBJ2-3	TGTGCCAGCAGCTTACCGGGACAGGGGATCTCAGATACGCAGTATTTT	CASSLPGQGISDTQYF
.	TRBV19	.	TRBJ1-5	TGTGCCAGTACCCCTGGGGATAGGGGGGCCGAAAACACCAAGTATTTT	CASTPGDRGAENTKYF
once	TRBV2	TRBD2	TRBJ2-5	TGCGCCAGCAGGATGCTAGCGGGGGCGGACGGGACCCAGTATTTC	CASRMLAGADGTQYF
.	TRBV7-8	.	TRBJ1-2	TGTGCCAGCAGCGCAGATACTAACTATGGCTACACCTTC	CASSADTNYGYTF
.	TRBV7-9	.	TRBJ2-5	TGTGCCAGCAACCCACTGGTGGCGGAGGAGACCCAGTACTTC	CASNPLVAEETQYF
.	TRBV5-8	TRBD1	TRBJ2-5	TGTGCCAGCAGCACCCCGGACAGGCAAGAGACCCAGTACTTC	CASSTPDRQETQYF
.	TRBV9	.	TRBJ2-1	TGTGCCAGCAGTATTGTGCGAAGCGGCCACAACGAGAAGTTCTTC	CASSIVRSGHNEKFF
many	TRBV2	.	TRBJ1-1	TGTGCCAGCAGAAGCACCAGGCCGAACACTGAAGCTTTCTTT	CASRSTRPNTEAFF
few	TRBV10-3	TRBD2	TRBJ2-5	TGTGCCATCAGTGAGGGCGGGGGGGCCATAGAGACCCAGTACTTC	CAISEGGGAIETQYF
.	TRBV5-1	.	TRBJ1-4	TGCGCCAGCCGAGCGGACCCTGAAAAACTGTTTTTT	CASRADPEKLFF
once	TRBV7-3	.	TRBJ2-4	TGTGCCAGCAGCTTAATGGCGGGTAGCACAGATACGCACTTC	CASSLMAGSTDTHF
many	TRBV6-2/TRBV6-3	.	TRBJ2-5	TGTGCCAGCAGTTGGGGAGGAGGTGGGGGAGAGACCCAGTACTTC	CASSWGGGGGETQYF